One sample yielded the 19 T cell receptor beta chains listed below, sequenced in a study of human thymus T cells. Using immunoSEQ multiplex PCR, the repertoire was profiled, and TCRdb retains in-frame clones only, with some absent. This table has approximately 70,000 clones, 85% to 95% appearing once. Resections removed during corrective heart surgery provided the thymus tissue used. Sequencing was done on a sample of thymus tissue. The source is a girl under three years old with a congenital heart defect but otherwise immunologically healthy.

The V call is TRBV9, the J call TRBJ1-6, with D maybe TRBD1 (6 bases). The CDR3 has 17 amino acids. Germline V CDR1 and CDR2: SGDLS, YYNGEE. V lost 0 bases, J lost 8 bases, and 18 bases lay in between. Here the CDR3 reads CASSVGGQSSPYSPLHF. CDR3 DNA sequence: TGTGCCAGCAGCGTAGGGGGACAATCGTCCCCTTATTCACCCCTCCACTTT.

This clone was counted a single time. The chain joins TRBV28 to TRBJ2-1, with 7 bases fitting TRBD1. In germline, CDR1 is MDHEN, CDR2 SYDVKM. This CDR3 comprises 17 residues. V dropped 0 bases and J dropped 2; count of bases not matched to a gene: 7. The CDR3: CASSLWPDRETYNEQFF. The CDR3 bases are TGTGCCAGCAGTTTATGGCCCGACAGGGAAACCTACAATGAGCAGTTCTTC.

For the CDR3, the DNA is TGTGCCAGCACCACCAGAGATACGCAGTATTTT. This translates into CASTTRDTQYF. The chain has TRBV7-2 and TRBJ2-3; D is ambiguous. The ends were cut back, 7 bases at V and 5 bases at J, with 7 bases in the middle. The V gene's germline CDR1 is SGHTA and CDR2 FQGNSA. The CDR3 spans 11 residues.

The CDR3 DNA follows: TGTGCCAGCACTCCGGGACTAGCGGGACTGGGGAGATTCAATGAGCAGTTCTTC. This gives the protein CASTPGLAGLGRFNEQFF. The rearrangement links TRBV2 to TRBJ2-1; TRBD2 matches 13 bases. After removal of 7 bases from V and 6 bases from J, the junction contained 15 bases not matched to a gene. CDR1 is SNHLY, CDR2 FYNNEI, per germline. CDR3 length equals 18 residues. Full variable domain (missing parts from reference TRBV2 and TRBJ2-1): EPEVTQTPSHQVTQMGQEVILRCVPISNHLYFYWYRQILGQKVEFLVSFYNNEISEKSEIFDDQFSVERPDGSNFTLKIRSTKLEDSAMYFCASTPGLAGLGRFNEQFFGPGTRLTVL.

The rearrangement uses TRBV7-9 and TRBJ2-1, with a tentative D call TRBD1 (7 bases). The CDR3 consists of 14 residues. Germline V gives CDR1 SEHNR, CDR2 FQNEAQ (reference sequence). Deletions cut 7 bases from V and 4 bases from J, with 14 bases between. The CDR3 DNA reads TGTGCCAGCACGGAGTCAGGGGGGTACAATGAGCAGTTCTTC. The encoded protein is CASTESGGYNEQFF.

The rearrangement joins TRBV5-1 to TRBJ2-7; TRBD2 aligns across 7 bases. Germline-derived CDR1 and CDR2 are SGHRS and YFSETQ. J gave up 3 bases and V 3 bases, and 9 bases lay outside the gene matches. The CDR3 length is 15 residues. CDR3 sequence: CASSSSGGPNYEQYF. Written as DNA, the CDR3 is TGCGCCAGCAGCTCTTCGGGGGGACCCAACTACGAGCAGTACTTC.

The chain is built from TRBV11-2 and TRBJ1-5; 10 nucleotides agree with TRBD1. V shed 5 bases, J shed 5 bases, and the junction held 6 bases outside the gene matches. CDR1 is SGHAT, CDR2 FQNNGV, per germline. The CDR3 extends over 15 amino acids. In DNA, the CDR3 is TGTGCCAGCAGCACGGGACAGGGGTCATATCAGCCCCAGCATTTT. The encoded protein is CASSTGQGSYQPQHF.

This chain uses TRBV7-3 with TRBJ2-7, with D perhaps being TRBD1 or TRBD2 (5 bases each). The germline V gene encodes CDR1 SGHTA and CDR2 FQGTGA. The CDR3 is 13 residues long. Trimming removed 5 bases from V and 7 bases from J, with 15 bases in between. This CDR3 is CASSPWDGLEQYF. The CDR3 DNA follows: TGTGCCAGCAGCCCCTGGGACGGGCTGGAGCAGTACTTC.

The chain couples TRBV9 to TRBJ2-2; TRBD1 agrees at 10 bases. V lost 3 bases and J lost 7; bases outside the gene matches: 12. The CDR3 is 17 residues long. Germline CDR1 is SGDLS and CDR2 is YYNGEE. DNA of the CDR3: TGTGCCAGCAGCGCGAGGTTGACAGGGGGCAATATCGGGGAGCTGTTTTTT. This gives the protein CASSARLTGGNIGELFF. Filled out from reference TRBV9 and TRBJ2-2, the complete variable domain reads DSGVTQTPKHLITATGQRVTLRCSPRSGDLSVYWYQQSLDQGLQFLIQYYNGEERAKGNILERFSAQQFPDLHSELNLSSLELGDSALYFCASSARLTGGNIGELFFGEGSRLTVL.

The chain has TRBV7-9 and TRBJ1-1, with no clear D. The V and J ends lost 5 bases and 3 bases respectively, with 13 bases between them. This CDR3 is built from 14 residues. Germline-derived CDR1 and CDR2 are SEHNR and FQNEAQ (reference sequence). CDR3 residues: CASSLSWGHTEAFF. The CDR3 DNA is TGTGCCAGCAGCCTATCCTGGGGTCACACTGAAGCTTTCTTT.

The chain's CDR3 is CASSQEAGTPSGRSGELFF. The CDR3 DNA reads as TGCGCCAGCAGCCAAGAAGCGGGAACCCCTAGCGGGAGGTCCGGGGAGCTGTTTTTT. The genes are TRBV4-3 and TRBJ2-2, with TRBD2 matching over 11 bases. The CDR3 spans 19 residues. With V trimmed by 0 bases and J by 6 bases, 12 bases remained unmatched. The germline V gene encodes CDR1 LGHNA and CDR2 YSLEER.

The chain links TRBV19 to TRBJ1-1; D perhaps matches TRBD1 (6 bases). Between the trimmed V and J ends, which lost 6 bases and 5 bases, there was a span of 19 bases. The length of the CDR3 is 15 residues. Germline V CDR1 and CDR2: LNHDA, SQIVND (reference sequence). CDR3 sequence reads: CASSLWGRGGTEAFF. DNA of the CDR3: TGTGCCAGTAGCTTATGGGGGCGCGGGGGAACTGAAGCTTTCTTT.

V and J are TRBV11-2 and TRBJ2-7, with D unresolved. CDR1 and CDR2 (germline): SGHAT, FQNNGV. The CDR3 is 13 amino acids. Trimming left V 2 bases short and J 0 bases short, with 5 bases between. This CDR3 is CASSLPLSYEQYF. The CDR3 DNA reads as TGTGCCAGCAGCTTACCCCTCTCCTACGAGCAGTACTTC.

This chain uses TRBV11-2 with TRBJ2-7; perhaps TRBD1 as D (6 bases). This CDR3 has 12 residues. Germline V gene lookup returns CDR1 SGHAT and CDR2 FQNNGV. Trimming cost V 6 bases and J 6 bases, with 12 bases left between them. In nucleotides, the CDR3 is TGTGCCAGCAGTCTATACAGGGTCGAGCAGTACTTC. Amino acid sequence: CASSLYRVEQYF.

The genes are TRBV7-9 and TRBJ2-6; no clear D. CDR1 SEHNR and CDR2 FQNEAQ come from the germline V gene (reference sequence). V was cut by 5 bases and J by 0 bases, with 17 bases left in between. The CDR3 runs to 18 residues. CDR3 loop: CASSGRPGRSSGANVLTF. The DNA of the CDR3 is TGTGCCAGCAGCGGGCGACCAGGACGGAGCTCTGGGGCCAACGTCCTGACTTTC.

V is TRBV13 and J is TRBJ2-3, with 7 nucleotides matching TRBD2. The CDR3 sequence is 18 residues long. The V segment lost 2 bases and the J segment 2 bases; nucleotides outside the gene matches: 13. Looked up from germline, CDR1 is PRHDT and CDR2 is FYEKMQ (reference sequence). The CDR3 DNA sequence: TGTGCCAGCAGCTTAAGTCCGGGGCTAGCGGCCATCACAGATACGCAGTATTTT. The encoded protein is CASSLSPGLAAITDTQYF.

V and J are TRBV27 and TRBJ2-7; 9 nucleotides match TRBD1. From germline, CDR1 is MNHEY and CDR2 SMNVEV (reference sequence). J lost 7 bases, V lost 0 bases, and 10 bases had no gene match. The CDR3 runs 16 residues. CDR3 DNA: TGTGCCAGCAGTTTATCGGCCGGGACAGGGAGGTGGGAGCAGTACTTC. The encoded protein is CASSLSAGTGRWEQYF.

The V and J genes are TRBV12-5 and TRBJ1-5; weak D call: TRBD1 (5 bases). V lost 5 bases to trimming and J lost 4 bases, with 12 bases between them. The CDR3 runs 14 residues. Germline loops: CDR1 LGHNT, CDR2 FRNRAP. The CDR3 protein is CASGRDRLNQPQHF. DNA of the CDR3: TGTGCTAGTGGTCGCGACAGACTGAATCAGCCCCAGCATTTT. The full variable domain, with the rest looked up from reference TRBV12-5 and TRBJ1-5, is DARVTQTPRHKVTEMGQEVTMRCQPILGHNTVFWYRQTMMQGLELLAYFRNRAPLDDSGMPKDRFSAEMPDATLATLKIQPSEPRDSAVYFCASGRDRLNQPQHFGDGTRLSIL.

Only one count was recorded for this clone. The CDR3: CAISEYRGRLTTYEQYF. DNA for the CDR3: TGTGCCATCAGTGAGTATCGCGGGAGGTTAACTACCTACGAGCAGTACTTC. The chain couples TRBV10-3 to TRBJ2-7; 8 bases match TRBD2. Germline-derived CDR1 and CDR2 are ENHRY and SYGVKD. After removal of 1 base from V and 2 bases from J, the junction contained 10 bases not matched to a gene. The CDR3 loop spans 17 amino acids.